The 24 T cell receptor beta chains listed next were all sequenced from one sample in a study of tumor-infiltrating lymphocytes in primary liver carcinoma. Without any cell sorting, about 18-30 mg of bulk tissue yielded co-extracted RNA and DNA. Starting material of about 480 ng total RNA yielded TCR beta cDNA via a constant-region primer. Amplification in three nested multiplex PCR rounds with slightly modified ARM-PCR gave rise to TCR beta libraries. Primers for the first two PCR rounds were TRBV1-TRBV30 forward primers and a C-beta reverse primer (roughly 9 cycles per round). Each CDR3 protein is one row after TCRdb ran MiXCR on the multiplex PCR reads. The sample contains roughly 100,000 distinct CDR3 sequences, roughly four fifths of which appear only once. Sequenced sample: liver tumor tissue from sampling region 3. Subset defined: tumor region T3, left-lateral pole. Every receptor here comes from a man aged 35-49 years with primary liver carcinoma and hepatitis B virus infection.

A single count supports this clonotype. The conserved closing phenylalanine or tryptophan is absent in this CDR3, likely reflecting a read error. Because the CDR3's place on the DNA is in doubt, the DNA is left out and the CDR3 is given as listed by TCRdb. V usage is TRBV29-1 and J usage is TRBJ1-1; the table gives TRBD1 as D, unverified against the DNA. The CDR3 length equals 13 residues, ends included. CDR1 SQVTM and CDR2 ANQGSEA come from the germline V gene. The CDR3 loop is CSVVFPGEARTFC.

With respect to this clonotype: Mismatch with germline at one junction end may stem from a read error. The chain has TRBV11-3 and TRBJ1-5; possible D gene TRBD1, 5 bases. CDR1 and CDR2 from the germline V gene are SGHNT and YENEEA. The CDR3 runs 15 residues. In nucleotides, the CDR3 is TGTGCTAGCAGCTTAGATTTGGGGGTGGATCAGCCCCAGCATTTT. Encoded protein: CASSLDLGVDQPQHF.

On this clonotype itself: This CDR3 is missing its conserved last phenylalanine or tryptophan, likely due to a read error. The CDR3 loop reads CSVAAWWGMNIEAFV. The CDR3 DNA reads TGCAGCGTTGCGGCGTGGTGGGGCATGAACATTGAAGCTTTCGTT. This rearrangement joins TRBV29-1 to TRBJ1-1; TRBD1 might be the D (5 bases). The length of the CDR3 is 15 residues. Germline V gene sequence: CDR1 SQVTM, CDR2 ANQGSEA.

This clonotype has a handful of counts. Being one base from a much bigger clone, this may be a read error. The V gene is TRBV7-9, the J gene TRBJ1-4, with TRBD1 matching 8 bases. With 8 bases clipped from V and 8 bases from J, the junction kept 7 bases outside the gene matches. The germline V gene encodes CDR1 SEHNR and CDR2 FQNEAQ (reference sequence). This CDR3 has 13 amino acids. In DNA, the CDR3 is TGTGCCAGCCCGCGGACAGGGAGGGAAAAACTGTTTTTT. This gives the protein CASPRTGREKLFF.

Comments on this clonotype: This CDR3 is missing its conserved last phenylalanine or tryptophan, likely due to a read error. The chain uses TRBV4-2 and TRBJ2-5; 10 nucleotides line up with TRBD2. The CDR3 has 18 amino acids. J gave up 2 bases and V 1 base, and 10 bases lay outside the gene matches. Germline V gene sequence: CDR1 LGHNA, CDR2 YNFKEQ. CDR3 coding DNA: TGTGCCAGCAGCCAAGTAGGTCTCGAACTAGCGGGACAAGAGACCCAGTACTTA. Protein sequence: CASSQVGLELAGQETQYL.

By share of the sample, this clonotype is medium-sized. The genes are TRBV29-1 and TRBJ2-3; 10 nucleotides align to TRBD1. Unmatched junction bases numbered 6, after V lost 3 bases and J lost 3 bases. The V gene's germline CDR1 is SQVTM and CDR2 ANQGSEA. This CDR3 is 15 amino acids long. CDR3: CSVELRDRGTDTQYF. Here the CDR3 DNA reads TGCAGCGTTGAGTTGCGGGACAGGGGAACAGATACGCAGTATTTT.

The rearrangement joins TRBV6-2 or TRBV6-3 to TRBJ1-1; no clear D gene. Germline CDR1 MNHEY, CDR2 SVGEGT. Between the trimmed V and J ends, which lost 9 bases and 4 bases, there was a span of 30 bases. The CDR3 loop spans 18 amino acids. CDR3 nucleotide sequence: TGTGCCAGTAGTCCCAAGAGGCTTTTTACCGAAATGAGCACTGAAGCTTTCTTT. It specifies CASSPKRLFTEMSTEAFF.

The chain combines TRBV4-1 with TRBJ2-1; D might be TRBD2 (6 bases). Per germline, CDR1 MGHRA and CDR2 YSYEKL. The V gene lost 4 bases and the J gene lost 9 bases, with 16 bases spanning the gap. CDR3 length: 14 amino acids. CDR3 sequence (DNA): TGCGCCAGCAGCCGAGCGGGTTTACTAAGTGAGCAGTTCTTC. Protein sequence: CASSRAGLLSEQFF.

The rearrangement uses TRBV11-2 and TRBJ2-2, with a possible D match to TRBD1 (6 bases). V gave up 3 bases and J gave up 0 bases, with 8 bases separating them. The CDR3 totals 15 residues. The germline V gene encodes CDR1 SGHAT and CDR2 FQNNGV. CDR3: CASSLGQANTGELFF. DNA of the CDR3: TGTGCCAGCAGCTTGGGACAAGCGAACACCGGGGAGCTGTTTTTT.

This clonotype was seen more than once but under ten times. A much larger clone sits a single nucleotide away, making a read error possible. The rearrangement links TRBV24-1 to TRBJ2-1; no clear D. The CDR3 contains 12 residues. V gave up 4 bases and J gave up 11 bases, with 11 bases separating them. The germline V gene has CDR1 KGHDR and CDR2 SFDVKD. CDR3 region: CATSELQGKQFF. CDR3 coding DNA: TGTGCCACCAGTGAACTTCAAGGCAAGCAGTTCTTC.

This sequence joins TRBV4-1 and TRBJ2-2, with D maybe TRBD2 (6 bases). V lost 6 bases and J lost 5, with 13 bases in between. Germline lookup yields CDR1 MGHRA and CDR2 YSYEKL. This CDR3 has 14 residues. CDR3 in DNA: TGCGCCAGCAGTGGGCGGGGAAATACCGGGGAGCTGTTTTTT. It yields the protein CASSGRGNTGELFF.

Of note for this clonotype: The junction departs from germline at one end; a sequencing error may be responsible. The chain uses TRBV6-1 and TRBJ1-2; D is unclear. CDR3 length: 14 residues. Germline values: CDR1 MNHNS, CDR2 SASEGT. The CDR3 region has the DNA TGTGCCAGCAGTGCTGTCACGGGTGTCTATGACTACACCTTC. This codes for CASSAVTGVYDYTF.

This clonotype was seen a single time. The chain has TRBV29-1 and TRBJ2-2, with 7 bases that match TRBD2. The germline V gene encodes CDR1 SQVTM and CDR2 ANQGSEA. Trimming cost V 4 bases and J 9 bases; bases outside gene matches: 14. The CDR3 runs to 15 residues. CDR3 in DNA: TGCAGCGTTGGAACTAGCGCGGCGAACGCCTGGGAGCTGTTTTTT. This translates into CSVGTSAANAWELFF.

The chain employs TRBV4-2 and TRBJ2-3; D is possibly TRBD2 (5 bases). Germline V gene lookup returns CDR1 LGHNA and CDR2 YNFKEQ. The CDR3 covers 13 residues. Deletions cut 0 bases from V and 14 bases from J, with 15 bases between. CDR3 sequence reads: CASSQDQDSRWYF. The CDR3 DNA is TGTGCCAGCAGCCAAGATCAGGACTCGAGGTGGTATTTT.

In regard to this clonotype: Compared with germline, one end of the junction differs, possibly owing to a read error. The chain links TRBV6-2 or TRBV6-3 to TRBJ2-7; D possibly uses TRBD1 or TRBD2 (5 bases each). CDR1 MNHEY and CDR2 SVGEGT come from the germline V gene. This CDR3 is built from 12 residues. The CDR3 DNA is TGTGTCAGCAGTGTGGACCGGGACGAGCAGTACTTT. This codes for CVSSVDRDEQYF.

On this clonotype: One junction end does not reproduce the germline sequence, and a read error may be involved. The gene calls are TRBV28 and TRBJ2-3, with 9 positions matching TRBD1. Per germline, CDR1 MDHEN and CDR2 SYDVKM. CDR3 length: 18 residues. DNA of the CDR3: TGTACCAGCAATCTGCCGACAGGGGGACTGAGGGGCACAGATACGCAGTATTTT. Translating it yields CTSNLPTGGLRGTDTQYF. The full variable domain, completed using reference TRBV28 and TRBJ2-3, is DVKVTQSSRYLVKRTGEKVFLECVQDMDHENMFWYRQDPGLGLRLIYFSYDVKMKEKGDIPEGYSVSREKKERFSLILESASTNQTSMYLCTSNLPTGGLRGTDTQYFGPGTRLTVL.

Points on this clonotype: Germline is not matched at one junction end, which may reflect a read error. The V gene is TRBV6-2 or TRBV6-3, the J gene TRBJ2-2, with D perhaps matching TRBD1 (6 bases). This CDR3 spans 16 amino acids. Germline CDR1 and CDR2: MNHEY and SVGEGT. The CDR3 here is CTSSYSIGTTTGELFF. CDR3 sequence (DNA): TGTACCAGCAGTTACTCGATAGGGACAACCACCGGGGAGTTGTTTTTT.

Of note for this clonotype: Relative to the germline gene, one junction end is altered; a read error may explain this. The CDR3 DNA reads as TGTGCCAGCAGTGGCGAGCGGGACGCAGATACGCAGTATTTT. Its protein is CASSGERDADTQYF. The chain has TRBV10-1 and TRBJ2-3, with 7 bases fitting TRBD2. The CDR3 runs 14 residues. Germline V gives CDR1 WNHNN, CDR2 SYGVQD (reference sequence).

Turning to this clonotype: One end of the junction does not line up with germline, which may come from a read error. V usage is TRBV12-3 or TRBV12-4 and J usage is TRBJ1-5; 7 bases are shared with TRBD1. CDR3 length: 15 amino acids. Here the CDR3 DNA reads TGTGCCAGCAGGCAGACAGGGCTACCAAATCAGCCCCAGCACTTT. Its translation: CASRQTGLPNQPQHF.

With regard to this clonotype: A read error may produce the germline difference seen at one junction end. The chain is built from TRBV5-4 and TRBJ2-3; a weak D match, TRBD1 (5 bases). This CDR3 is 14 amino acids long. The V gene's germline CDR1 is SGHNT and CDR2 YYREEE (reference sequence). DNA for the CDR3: TGTGCCAGCAGGCGACAGAGAGGCGCAGATACGCAGTGTTTT. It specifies CASRRQRGADTQCF. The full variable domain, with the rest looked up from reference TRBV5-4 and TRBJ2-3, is ETGVTQSPTHLIKTRGQQVTLRCSSQSGHNTVSWYQQALGQGPQFIFQYYREEENGRGNFPPRFSGLQFPNYSSELNVNALELDDSALYLCASRRQRGADTQCFGPGTRLTVL.

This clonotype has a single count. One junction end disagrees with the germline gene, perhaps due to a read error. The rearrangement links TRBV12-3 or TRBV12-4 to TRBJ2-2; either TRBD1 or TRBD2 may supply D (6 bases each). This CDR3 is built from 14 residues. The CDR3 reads CTSNDWGASGELFF. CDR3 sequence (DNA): TGTACCAGCAATGATTGGGGGGCAAGCGGGGAGCTGTTTTTT.

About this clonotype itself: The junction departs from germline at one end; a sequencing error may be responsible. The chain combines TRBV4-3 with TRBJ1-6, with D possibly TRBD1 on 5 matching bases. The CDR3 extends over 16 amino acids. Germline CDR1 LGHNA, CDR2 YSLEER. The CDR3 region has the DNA TGCTCCAGCAGCTCCTGGGATAGGGGAAGGGATTCACCCCTCCACTTT. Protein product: CSSSSWDRGRDSPLHF.

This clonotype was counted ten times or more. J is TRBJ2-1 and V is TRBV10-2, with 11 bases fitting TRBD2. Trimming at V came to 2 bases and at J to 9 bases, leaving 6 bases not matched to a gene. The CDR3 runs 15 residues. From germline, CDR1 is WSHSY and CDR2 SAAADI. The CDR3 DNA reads TGCGCCAGCAGTGAGGTACTAGCGGGAGATCTTGAGCAGTTCTTC. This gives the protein CASSEVLAGDLEQFF.

The CDR3 spells CASSVGEGTTEQFF. The CDR3 DNA is TGTGCCAGCAGCGTAGGGGAGGGGACCACTGAGCAGTTCTTC. The chain carries TRBV9 and TRBJ2-1, with TRBD2 identical over 7 bases. V was pared by 0 bases and J by 9 bases, with 6 bases of the junction left unmatched. Germline V lookup: CDR1 SGDLS, CDR2 YYNGEE. The CDR3 spans 14 residues.